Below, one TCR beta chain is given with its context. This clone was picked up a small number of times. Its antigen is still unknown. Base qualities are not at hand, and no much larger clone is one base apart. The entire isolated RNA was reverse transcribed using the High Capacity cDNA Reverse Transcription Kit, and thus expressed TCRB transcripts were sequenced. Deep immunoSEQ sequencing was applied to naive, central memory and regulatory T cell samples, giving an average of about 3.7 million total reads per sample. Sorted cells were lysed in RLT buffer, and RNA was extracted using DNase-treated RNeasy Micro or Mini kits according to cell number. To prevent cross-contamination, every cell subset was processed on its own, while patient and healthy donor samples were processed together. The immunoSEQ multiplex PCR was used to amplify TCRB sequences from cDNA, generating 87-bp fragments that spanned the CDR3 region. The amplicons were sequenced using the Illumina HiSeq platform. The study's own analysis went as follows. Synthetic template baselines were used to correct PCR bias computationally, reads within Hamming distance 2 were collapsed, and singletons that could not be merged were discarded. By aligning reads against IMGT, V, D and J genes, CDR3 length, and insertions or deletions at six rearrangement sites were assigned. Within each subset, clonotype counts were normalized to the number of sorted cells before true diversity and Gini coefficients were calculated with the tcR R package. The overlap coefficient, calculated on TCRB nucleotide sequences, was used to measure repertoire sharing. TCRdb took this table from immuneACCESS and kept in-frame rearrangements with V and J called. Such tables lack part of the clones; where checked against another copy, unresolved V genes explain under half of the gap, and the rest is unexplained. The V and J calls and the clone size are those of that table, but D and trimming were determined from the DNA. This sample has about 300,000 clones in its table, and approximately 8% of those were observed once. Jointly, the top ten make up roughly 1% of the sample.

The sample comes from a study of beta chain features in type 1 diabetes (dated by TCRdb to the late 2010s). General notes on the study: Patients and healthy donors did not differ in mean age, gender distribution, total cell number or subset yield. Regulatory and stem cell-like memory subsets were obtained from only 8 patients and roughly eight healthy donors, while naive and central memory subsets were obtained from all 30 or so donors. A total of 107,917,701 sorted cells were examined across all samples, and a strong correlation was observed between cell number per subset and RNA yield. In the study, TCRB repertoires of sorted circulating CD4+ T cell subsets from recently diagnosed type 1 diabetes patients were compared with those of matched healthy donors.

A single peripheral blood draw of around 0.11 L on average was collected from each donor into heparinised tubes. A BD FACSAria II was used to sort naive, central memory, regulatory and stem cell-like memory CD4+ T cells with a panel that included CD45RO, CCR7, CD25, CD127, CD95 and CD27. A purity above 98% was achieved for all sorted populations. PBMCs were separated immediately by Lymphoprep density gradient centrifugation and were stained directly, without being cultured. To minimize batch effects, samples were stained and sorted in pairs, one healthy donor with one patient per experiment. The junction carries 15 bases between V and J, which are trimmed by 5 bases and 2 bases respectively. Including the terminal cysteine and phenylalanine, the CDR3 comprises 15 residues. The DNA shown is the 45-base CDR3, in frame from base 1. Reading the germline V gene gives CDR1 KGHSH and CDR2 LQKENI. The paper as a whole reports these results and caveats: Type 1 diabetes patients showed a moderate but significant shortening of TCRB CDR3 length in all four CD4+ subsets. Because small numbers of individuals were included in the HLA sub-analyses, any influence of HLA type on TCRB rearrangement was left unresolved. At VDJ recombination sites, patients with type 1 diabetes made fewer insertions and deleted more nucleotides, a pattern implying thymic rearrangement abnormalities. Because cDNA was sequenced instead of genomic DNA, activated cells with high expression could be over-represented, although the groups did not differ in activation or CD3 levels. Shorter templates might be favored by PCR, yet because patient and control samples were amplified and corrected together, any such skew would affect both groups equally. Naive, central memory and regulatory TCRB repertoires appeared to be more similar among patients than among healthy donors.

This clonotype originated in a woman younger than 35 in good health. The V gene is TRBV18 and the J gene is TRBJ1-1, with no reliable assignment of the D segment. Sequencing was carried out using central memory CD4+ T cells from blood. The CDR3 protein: CASSEIIMGNTEAFF. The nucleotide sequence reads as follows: TGTGCCAGCTCAGAGATCATAATGGGTAACACTGAAGCTTTCTTT.